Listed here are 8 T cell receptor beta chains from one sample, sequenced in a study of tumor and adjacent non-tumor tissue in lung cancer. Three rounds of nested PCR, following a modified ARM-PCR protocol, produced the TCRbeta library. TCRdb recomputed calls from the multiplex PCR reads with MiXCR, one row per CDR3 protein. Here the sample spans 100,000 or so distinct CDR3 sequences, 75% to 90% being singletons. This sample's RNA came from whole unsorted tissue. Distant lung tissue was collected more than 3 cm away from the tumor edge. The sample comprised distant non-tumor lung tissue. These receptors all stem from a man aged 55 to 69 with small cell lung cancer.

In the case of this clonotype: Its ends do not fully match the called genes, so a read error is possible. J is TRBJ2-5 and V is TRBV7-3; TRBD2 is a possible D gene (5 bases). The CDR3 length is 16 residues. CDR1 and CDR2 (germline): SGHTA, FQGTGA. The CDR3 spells CASSLMGGGVQQTHYF. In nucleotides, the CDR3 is TGTGCCAGCAGCTTAATGGGCGGAGGAGTCCAGCAGACCCACTACTTC.

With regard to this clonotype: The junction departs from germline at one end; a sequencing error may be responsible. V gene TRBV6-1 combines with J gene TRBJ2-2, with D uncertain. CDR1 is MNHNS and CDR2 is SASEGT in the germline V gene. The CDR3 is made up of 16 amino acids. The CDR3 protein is CASNEDHGMPAGELCF. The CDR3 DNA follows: TGTGCCAGCAATGAAGACCATGGCATGCCGGCCGGTGAGCTGTGTTTT.

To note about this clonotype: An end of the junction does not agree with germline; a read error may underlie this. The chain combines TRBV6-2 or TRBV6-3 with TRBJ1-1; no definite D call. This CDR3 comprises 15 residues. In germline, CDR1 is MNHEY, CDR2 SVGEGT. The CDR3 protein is CANSEVAPVFSEAFF. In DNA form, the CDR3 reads TGTGCCAACAGTGAGGTGGCACCGGTTTTTTCTGAAGCTTTCTTT.

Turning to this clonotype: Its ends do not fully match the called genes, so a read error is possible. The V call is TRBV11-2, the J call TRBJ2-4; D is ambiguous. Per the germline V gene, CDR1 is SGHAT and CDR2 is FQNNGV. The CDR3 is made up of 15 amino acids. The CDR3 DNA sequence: TGTACCAGCAGCTTGGGCCACCCCGCCAAAAACATTGAGTACTTC. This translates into CTSSLGHPAKNIEYF.

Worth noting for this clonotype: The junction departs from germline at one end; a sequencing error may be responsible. Here the CDR3 reads CASSSLQGYKTGELLF. CDR3 DNA sequence: TGTGCTAGCAGCTCCCTACAGGGATATAAGACCGGGGAGCTGTTGTTT. J is TRBJ2-2 and V is TRBV11-1, with D perhaps TRBD1 (6 bases). There are 16 residues in the CDR3. Looked up from germline, CDR1 is SGHAT and CDR2 is FQDESV (reference sequence).

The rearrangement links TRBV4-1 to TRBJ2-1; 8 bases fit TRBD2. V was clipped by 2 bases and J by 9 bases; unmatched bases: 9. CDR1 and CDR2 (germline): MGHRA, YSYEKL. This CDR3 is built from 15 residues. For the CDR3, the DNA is TGCGCCAGCAGCCAACCCACTAGCGGAGGGGCTGAGCAGTTCTTC. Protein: CASSQPTSGGAEQFF.

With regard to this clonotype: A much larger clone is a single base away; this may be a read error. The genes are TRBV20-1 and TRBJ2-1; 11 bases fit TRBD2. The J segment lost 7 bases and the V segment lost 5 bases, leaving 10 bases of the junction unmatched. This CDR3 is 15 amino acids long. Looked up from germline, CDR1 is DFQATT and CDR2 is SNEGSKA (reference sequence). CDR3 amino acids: CSAWQLAGEGNEQFF. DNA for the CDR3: TGCAGTGCTTGGCAACTAGCGGGAGAGGGGAATGAGCAGTTCTTC.

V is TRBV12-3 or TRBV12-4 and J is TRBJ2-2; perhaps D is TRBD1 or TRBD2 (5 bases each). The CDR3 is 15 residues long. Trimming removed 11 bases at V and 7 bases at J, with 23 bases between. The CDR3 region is CADSLLSGLGGELFF. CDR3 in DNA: TGTGCCGACAGTTTACTAAGCGGCTTGGGCGGGGAGCTGTTTTTT.